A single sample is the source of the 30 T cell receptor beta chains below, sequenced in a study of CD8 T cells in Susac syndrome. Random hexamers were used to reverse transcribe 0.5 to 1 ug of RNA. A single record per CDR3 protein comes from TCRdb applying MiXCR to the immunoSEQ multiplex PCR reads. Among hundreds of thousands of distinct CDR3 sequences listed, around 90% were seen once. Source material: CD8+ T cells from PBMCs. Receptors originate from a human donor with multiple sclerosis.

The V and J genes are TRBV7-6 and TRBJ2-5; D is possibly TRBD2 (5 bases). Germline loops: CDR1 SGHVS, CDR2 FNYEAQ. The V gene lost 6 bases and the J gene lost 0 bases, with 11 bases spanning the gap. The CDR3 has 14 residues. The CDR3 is CASSSLVNQETQYF. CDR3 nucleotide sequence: TGTGCCAGCAGTTCACTAGTTAACCAAGAGACCCAGTACTTC.

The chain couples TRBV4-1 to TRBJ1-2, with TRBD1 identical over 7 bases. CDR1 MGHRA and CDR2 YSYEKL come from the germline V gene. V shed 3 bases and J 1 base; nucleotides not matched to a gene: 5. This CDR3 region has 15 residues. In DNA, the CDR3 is TGCGCCAGCAGCCACGGAGGGGGCTATAACTATGGCTACACCTTC. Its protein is CASSHGGGYNYGYTF.

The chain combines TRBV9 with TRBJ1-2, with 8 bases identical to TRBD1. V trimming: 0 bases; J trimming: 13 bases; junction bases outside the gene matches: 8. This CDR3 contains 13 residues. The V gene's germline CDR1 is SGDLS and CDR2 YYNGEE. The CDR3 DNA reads TGTGCCAGCAGCGTAGGGGACAGGACTCATCTCACCTTC. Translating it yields CASSVGDRTHLTF.

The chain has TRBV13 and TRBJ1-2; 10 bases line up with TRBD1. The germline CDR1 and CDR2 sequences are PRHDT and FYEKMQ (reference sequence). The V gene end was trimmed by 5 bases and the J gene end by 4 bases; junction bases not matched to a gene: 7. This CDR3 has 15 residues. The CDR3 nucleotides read TGTGCCAGCAGCAACCGGGACAGGGGCAGCTATGGCTACACCTTC. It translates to CASSNRDRGSYGYTF.

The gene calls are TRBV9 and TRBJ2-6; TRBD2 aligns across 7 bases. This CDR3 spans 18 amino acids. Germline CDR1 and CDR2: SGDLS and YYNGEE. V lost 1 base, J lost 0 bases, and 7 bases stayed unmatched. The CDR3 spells CASSVTRDYLSGANVLTF. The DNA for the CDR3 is TGTGCCAGCAGCGTAACCCGGGACTACCTCTCTGGGGCCAACGTCCTGACTTTC.

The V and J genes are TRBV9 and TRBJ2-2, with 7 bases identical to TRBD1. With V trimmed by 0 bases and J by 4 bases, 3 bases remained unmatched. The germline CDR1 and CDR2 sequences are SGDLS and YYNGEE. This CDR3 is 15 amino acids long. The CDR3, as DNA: TGTGCCAGCAGCGTAGGTACAGGGGTCACCGGGGAGCTGTTTTTT. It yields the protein CASSVGTGVTGELFF.

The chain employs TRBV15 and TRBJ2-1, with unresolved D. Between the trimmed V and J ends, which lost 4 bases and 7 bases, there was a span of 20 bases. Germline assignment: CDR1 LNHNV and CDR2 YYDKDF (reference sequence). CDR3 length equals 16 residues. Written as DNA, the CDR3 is TGTGCCACCAGCACTTTAACCGGGCCCCCGCCAAATGAGCAGTTCTTC. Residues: CATSTLTGPPPNEQFF.

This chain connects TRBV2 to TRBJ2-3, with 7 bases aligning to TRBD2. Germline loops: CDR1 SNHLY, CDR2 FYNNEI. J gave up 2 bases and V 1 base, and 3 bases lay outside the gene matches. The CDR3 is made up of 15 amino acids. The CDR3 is CASSEGRENTDTQYF. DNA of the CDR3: TGTGCCAGCAGTGAAGGGCGGGAGAACACAGATACGCAGTATTTT.

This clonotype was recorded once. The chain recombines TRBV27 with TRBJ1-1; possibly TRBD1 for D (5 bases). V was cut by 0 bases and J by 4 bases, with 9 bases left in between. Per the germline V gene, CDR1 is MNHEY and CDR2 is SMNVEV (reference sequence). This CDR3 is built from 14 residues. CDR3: CASSLSHGGTEAFF. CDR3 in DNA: TGTGCCAGCAGTTTATCCCACGGGGGCACTGAAGCTTTCTTT.

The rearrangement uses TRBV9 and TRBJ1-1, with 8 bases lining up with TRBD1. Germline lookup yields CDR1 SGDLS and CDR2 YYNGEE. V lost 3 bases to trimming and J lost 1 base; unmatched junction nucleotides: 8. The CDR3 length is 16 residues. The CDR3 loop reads CASSAQGGQENTEAFF. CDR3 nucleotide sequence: TGTGCCAGCAGCGCCCAGGGGGGACAGGAGAACACTGAAGCTTTCTTT.

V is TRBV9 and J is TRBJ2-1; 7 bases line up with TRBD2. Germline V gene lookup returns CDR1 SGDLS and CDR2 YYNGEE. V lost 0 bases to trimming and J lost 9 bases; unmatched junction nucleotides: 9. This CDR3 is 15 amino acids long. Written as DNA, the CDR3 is TGTGCCAGCAGCGTAGGGCTAGCGGATGTCGGTGAGCAGTTCTTC. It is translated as CASSVGLADVGEQFF.

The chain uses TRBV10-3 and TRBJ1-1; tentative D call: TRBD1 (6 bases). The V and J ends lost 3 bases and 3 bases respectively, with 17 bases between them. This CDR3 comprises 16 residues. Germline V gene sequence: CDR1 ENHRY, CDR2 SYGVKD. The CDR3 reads CAISEYGGQLDTEAFF. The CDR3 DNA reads TGTGCCATCAGTGAATATGGAGGACAGTTGGACACTGAAGCTTTCTTT.

In DNA form, the CDR3 reads TGCGCCAGCAGCCAAGATCGGGGGTCGGGCGGCCAGTACTTC. Translation gives CASSQDRGSGGQYF. This chain uses TRBV4-3 with TRBJ2-4, with a tentative D call TRBD2 (6 bases). The CDR3 runs to 14 residues. The V end was cut by 0 bases, the J end by 13 bases, with 16 bases between. Germline CDR1 and CDR2: LGHNA and YSLEER.

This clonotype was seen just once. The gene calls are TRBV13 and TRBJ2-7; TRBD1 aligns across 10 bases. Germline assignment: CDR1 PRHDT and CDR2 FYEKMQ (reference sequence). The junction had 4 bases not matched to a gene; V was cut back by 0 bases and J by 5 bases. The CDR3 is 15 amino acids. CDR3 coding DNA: TGTGCCAGCAGCTTAGGGGGACAGGGGTTGGACGAGCAGTACTTC. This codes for CASSLGGQGLDEQYF.

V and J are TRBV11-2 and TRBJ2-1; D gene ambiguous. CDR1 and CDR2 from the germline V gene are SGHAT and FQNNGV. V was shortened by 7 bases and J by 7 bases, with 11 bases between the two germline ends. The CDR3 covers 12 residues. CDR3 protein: CASTPVENEQFF. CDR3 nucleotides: TGTGCCAGCACCCCAGTTGAGAATGAGCAGTTCTTC.

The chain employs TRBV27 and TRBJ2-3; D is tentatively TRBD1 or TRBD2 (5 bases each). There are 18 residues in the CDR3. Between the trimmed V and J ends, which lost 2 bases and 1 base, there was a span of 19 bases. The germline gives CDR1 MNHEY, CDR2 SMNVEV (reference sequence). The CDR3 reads CASSLQGSLLLGTDTQYF. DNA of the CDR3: TGTGCCAGCAGTTTACAGGGATCCCTGTTACTAGGCACAGATACGCAGTATTTT.

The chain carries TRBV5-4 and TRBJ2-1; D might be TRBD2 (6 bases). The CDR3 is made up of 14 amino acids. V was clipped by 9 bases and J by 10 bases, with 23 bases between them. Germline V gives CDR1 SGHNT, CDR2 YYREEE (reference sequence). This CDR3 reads CAISPQTSPVEQFF. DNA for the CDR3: TGTGCCATTTCGCCTCAAACTAGCCCCGTGGAGCAGTTCTTC.

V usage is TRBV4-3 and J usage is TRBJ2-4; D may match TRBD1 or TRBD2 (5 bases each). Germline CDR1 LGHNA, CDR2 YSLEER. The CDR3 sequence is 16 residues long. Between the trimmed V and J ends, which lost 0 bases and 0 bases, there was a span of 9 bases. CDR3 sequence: CASSQEGDLAKNIQYF. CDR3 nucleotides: TGCGCCAGCAGCCAAGAGGGGGACCTAGCCAAAAACATTCAGTACTTC.

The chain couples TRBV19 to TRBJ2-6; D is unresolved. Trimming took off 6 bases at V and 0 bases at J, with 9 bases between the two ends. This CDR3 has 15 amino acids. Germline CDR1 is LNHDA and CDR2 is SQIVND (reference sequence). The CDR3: CASSLLFSGANVLTF. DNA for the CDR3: TGTGCCAGTAGCCTCCTTTTCTCTGGGGCCAACGTCCTGACTTTC.

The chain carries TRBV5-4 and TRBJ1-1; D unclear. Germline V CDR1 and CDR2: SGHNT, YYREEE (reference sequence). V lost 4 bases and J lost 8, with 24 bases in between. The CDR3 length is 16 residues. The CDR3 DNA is TGTGCCAGCAGCCTCATGAAAATGTTTGGAGGTCACGAAGCTTTCTTT. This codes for CASSLMKMFGGHEAFF.

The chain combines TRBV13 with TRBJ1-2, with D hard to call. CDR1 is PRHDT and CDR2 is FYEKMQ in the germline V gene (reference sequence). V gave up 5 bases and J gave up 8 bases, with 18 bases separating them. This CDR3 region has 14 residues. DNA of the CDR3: TGTGCCAGCAGCCCCCCTGAAGATGTGTTGGGCTACACCTTC. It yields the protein CASSPPEDVLGYTF. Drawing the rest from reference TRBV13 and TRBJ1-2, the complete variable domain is AAGVIQSPRHLIKEKRETATLKCYPIPRHDTVYWYQQGPGQDPQFLISFYEKMQSDKGSIPDRFSAQQFSDYHSELNMSSLELGDSALYFCASSPPEDVLGYTFGSGTRLTVV.

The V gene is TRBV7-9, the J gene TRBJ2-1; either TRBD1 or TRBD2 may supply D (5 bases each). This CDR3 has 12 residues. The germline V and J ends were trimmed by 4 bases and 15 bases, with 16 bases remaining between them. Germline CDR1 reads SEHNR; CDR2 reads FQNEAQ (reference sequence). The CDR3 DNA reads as TGTGCCAGCAGCTCGCAGGGACCCTACGGGTTCTTC. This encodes CASSSQGPYGFF.

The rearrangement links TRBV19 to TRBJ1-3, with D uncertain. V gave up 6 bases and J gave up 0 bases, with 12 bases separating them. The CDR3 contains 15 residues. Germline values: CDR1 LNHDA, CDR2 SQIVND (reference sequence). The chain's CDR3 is CASRSRESSGNTIYF. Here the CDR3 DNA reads TGTGCCAGTAGAAGCCGGGAGAGCTCTGGAAACACCATATATTTT.

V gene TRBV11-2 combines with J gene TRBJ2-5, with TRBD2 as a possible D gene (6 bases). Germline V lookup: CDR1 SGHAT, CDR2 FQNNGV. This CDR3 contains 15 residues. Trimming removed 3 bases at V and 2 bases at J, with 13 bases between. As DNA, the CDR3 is TGTGCCAGCAGCTTTGAACTAGCACAACAAGAGACCCAGTACTTC. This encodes CASSFELAQQETQYF.

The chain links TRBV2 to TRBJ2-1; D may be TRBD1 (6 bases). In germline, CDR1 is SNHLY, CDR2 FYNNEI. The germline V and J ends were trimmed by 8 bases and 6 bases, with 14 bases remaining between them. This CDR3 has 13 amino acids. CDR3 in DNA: TGTGCCAGCTCACAGGGAAGGGGCAATGAGCAGTTCTTC. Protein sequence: CASSQGRGNEQFF.

The CDR3 sequence: CASSAYRGGNQPQHF. CDR3 bases: TGTGCCAGTAGTGCATACCGAGGGGGTAATCAGCCCCAGCATTTT. This chain connects TRBV19 to TRBJ1-5; a possible D gene is TRBD1 (6 bases). Germline V gene sequence: CDR1 LNHDA, CDR2 SQIVND (reference sequence). This CDR3 contains 15 residues. Between the trimmed V and J ends, which lost 5 bases and 4 bases, there was a span of 15 bases.

The CDR3 is CASSLGTGGQPQHF. The CDR3, as DNA: TGTGCCAGCAGCTTGGGGACAGGGGGTCAGCCCCAGCATTTT. The chain links TRBV5-5 to TRBJ1-5; 10 nucleotides match TRBD1. CDR3 length: 14 amino acids. Germline CDR1 SGHKS, CDR2 YYEKEE (reference sequence). The V and J ends lost 0 bases and 6 bases, in that order; junction bases with no gene match: 0.

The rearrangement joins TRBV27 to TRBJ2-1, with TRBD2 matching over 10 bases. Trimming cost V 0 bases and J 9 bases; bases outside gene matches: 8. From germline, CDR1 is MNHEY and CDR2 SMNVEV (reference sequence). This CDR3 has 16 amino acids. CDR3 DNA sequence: TGTGCCAGCAGTTTATCTTCTAGCGGGAGCCTTGGTGAGCAGTTCTTC. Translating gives CASSLSSSGSLGEQFF.

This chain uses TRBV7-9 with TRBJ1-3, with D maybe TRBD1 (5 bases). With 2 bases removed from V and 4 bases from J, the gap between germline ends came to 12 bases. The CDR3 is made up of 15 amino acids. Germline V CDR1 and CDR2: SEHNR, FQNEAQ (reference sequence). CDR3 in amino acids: CASSLSGLVGNTIYF. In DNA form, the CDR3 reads TGTGCCAGCAGCTTATCAGGGTTAGTCGGAAACACCATATATTTT.

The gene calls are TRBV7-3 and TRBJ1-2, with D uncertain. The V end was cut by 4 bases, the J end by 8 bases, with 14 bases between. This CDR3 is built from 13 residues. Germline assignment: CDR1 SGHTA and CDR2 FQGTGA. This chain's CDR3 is CASSSPDGEGYTF. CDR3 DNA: TGTGCCAGCAGCTCCCCGGACGGAGAAGGCTACACCTTC.